These 25 T cell receptor beta chains were all obtained from the same sample, sequenced in a study of T cell responses to AZD1222 COVID-19 vaccine. Some clones are missing from TCRdb's copy, which holds only in-frame ones; the method was immunoSEQ multiplex PCR. The sample holds about 97,000 clones; roughly 90% are singletons and the top ten take 2.5% to 3%. This specimen was peripheral blood, taken on day 0 of AZD1222 vaccination. All receptors come from an adult in good health.

This chain uses TRBV5-4 with TRBJ1-1; no firm D call. Germline lookup yields CDR1 SGHNT and CDR2 YYREEE (reference sequence). V lost 2 bases to trimming and J lost 5 bases, with 10 bases between them. The CDR3 sequence is 13 residues long. The CDR3 region is CASSFRGETEAFF. The CDR3 bases are TGTGCCAGCAGCTTCCGGGGAGAAACTGAAGCTTTCTTT.

The V and J genes are TRBV29-1 and TRBJ2-6; possible D gene TRBD2, 7 bases. V shed 7 bases and J shed 0 bases, with 16 bases lying between them. This CDR3 contains 16 residues. The germline gives CDR1 SQVTM, CDR2 ANQGSEA. The CDR3 loop is CSAGEGQVSGANVLTF. The CDR3 coding sequence is TGCAGCGCGGGGGAGGGACAAGTCTCTGGGGCCAACGTCCTGACTTTC.

In this sample, this clone turned up once. Other nucleotide sequences in the sample specify the same CDR3. The chain couples TRBV28 to TRBJ1-5; perhaps TRBD1 as D (5 bases). V was shortened by 2 bases and J by 7 bases, with 15 bases between the two germline ends. The V gene's germline CDR1 is MDHEN and CDR2 SYDVKM. This CDR3 contains 15 residues. In nucleotides, the CDR3 is TGTGCCAGCAGTTTAGGCCAGGGCTTCCGACAGCCCCAGCATTTT. This codes for CASSLGQGFRQPQHF.

As for this clone: The junction departs from germline at one end; a sequencing error may be responsible. The CDR3 spells CASSAGLAGGADTQYF. The CDR3, as DNA: TGTGCTAGCAGCGCGGGACTAGCGGGGGGTGCAGATACGCAGTATTTT. The chain employs TRBV7-7 and TRBJ2-3, with 15 bases fitting TRBD2. Germline CDR1 SSHAT, CDR2 FNYEAQ (reference sequence). CDR3 length: 16 amino acids.

The V gene is TRBV30, the J gene TRBJ1-5; D is unresolved. Germline loops: CDR1 GTSNPN, CDR2 SVGIG (reference sequence). V was clipped by 0 bases and J by 7 bases, with 10 bases between them. This CDR3 has 13 residues. The CDR3 DNA follows: TGTGCCTGGAGTGTACGTTTGGAACAGCCCCAGCATTTT. Encoded protein: CAWSVRLEQPQHF. Using reference TRBV30 and TRBJ1-5 for the parts outside the CDR3, the full variable domain is SQTIHQWPATLVQPVGSPLSLECTVEGTSNPNLYWYRQAAGRGLQLLFYSVGIGQISSEVPQNLSASRPQDRQFILSSKKLLLSDSGFYLCAWSVRLEQPQHFGDGTRLSIL.

The chain couples TRBV28 to TRBJ2-3; TRBD2 matches at 9 bases. CDR3 length: 15 residues. CDR1 and CDR2 (germline): MDHEN, SYDVKM. Trimming took 7 bases from V and 4 from J; bases not matched to a gene: 9. The CDR3 DNA sequence: TGTGCCAGCACCCCAGCGGGGGGCCCTTCAGATACGCAGTATTTT. This gives the protein CASTPAGGPSDTQYF.

V is TRBV5-4 and J is TRBJ1-2; unclear D gene. Trimming removed 0 bases from V and 6 bases from J, with 18 bases in between. CDR1 is SGHNT, CDR2 YYREEE, per germline (reference sequence). The CDR3 is made up of 16 amino acids. The CDR3 bases are TGTGCCAGCAGCTTGGCGTCCCACCCCGGGAAGGATGGCTACACCTTC. This encodes CASSLASHPGKDGYTF.

V and J are TRBV4-1 and TRBJ1-6, with D perhaps TRBD1 (5 bases). The CDR3 contains 16 residues. Trimming removed 2 bases from V and 9 bases from J, with 17 bases in between. Germline V gene data show CDR1 as MGHRA and CDR2 as YSYEKL. CDR3: CASSQTSRGGRSPLHF. The CDR3 DNA sequence: TGCGCCAGCAGCCAAACCAGCCGGGGCGGACGTTCACCCCTCCACTTT.

This chain joins TRBV6-5 and TRBJ1-4; 8 bases fit TRBD1. Germline V gives CDR1 MNHEY, CDR2 SVGAGI. The junction had 9 bases not matched to a gene; V was cut back by 10 bases and J by 8 bases. The CDR3 covers 13 residues. CDR3 sequence: CAIGSDRAEKLFF. In nucleotides, the CDR3 is TGTGCCATAGGTTCGGACAGGGCCGAAAAACTGTTTTTT.

This clone was seen only a few times. J is TRBJ2-7 and V is TRBV27; 8 positions match TRBD1. The germline CDR1 and CDR2 sequences are MNHEY and SMNVEV (reference sequence). The CDR3 has 16 residues. V dropped 5 bases and J dropped 8; count of bases not matched to a gene: 17. The CDR3 sequence is CASSMQGQALGGKQYF. CDR3 coding DNA: TGTGCCAGCAGTATGCAGGGACAGGCCCTCGGAGGCAAGCAGTACTTC.

The chain joins TRBV3-1 (or the pseudogene TRBV3-2) to TRBJ2-3; 11 positions match TRBD1. V gave up 2 bases and J gave up 3 bases; unmatched junction bases: 4. The germline gives CDR1 LGHDT, CDR2 YNNKEL (reference sequence). This CDR3 is built from 16 residues. This chain's CDR3 is CASSQPDRGHTDTQYF. As DNA, the CDR3 is TGTGCCAGCAGCCAACCGGACAGGGGGCATACAGATACGCAGTATTTT.

This sequence joins TRBV6-5 and TRBJ2-7, with 7 bases matching TRBD2. V was clipped by 4 bases and J by 2 bases; unmatched bases: 8. The CDR3 contains 15 residues. CDR1 MNHEY and CDR2 SVGAGI come from the germline V gene. In nucleotides, the CDR3 is TGTGCCAGCAGTTGGGGGGGGTTTAGCCCCTACGAGCAGTACTTC. Translated: CASSWGGFSPYEQYF.

The chain links TRBV19 to TRBJ1-5; D is possibly TRBD1 (6 bases). Between the trimmed V and J ends, which lost 10 bases and 7 bases, there was a span of 20 bases. The germline CDR1 and CDR2 sequences are LNHDA and SQIVND (reference sequence). CDR3 size: 14 residues. For the CDR3, the DNA is TGTGCCACCGGACCCAGGGGAGGGAGGCAGCCCCAGCATTTT. Protein product: CATGPRGGRQPQHF.

V and J are TRBV3-1 (or the pseudogene TRBV3-2) and TRBJ1-3; possibly TRBD1 for D (5 bases). Between the trimmed V and J ends, which lost 6 bases and 7 bases, there was a span of 10 bases. Germline CDR1 and CDR2: LGHDT and YNNKEL (reference sequence). The CDR3 is made up of 12 amino acids. CDR3 in amino acids: CASSRRENTIYF. As DNA, the CDR3 is TGTGCCAGCAGTCGCAGGGAGAACACCATATATTTT.

The chain carries TRBV18 and TRBJ2-1; 14 bases are shared with TRBD2. After removal of 2 bases from V and 7 bases from J, the junction contained 1 base not matched to a gene. Looked up from germline, CDR1 is KGHSH and CDR2 is LQKENI. The CDR3 contains 15 residues. As DNA, the CDR3 is TGTGCCAGCTCACCAGGACTAGCGGGGGGTAATGAGCAGTTCTTC. It encodes CASSPGLAGGNEQFF.

Only one count was recorded for this clone. The gene calls are TRBV19 and TRBJ1-6; D perhaps matches TRBD1 (6 bases). V lost 3 bases and J 9 bases, leaving 15 bases between the germline ends. CDR3 length: 15 residues. CDR1 is LNHDA and CDR2 is SQIVND in the germline V gene (reference sequence). Here the CDR3 reads CASSIGTPLFSPLHF. The CDR3 region has the DNA TGTGCCAGTAGTATCGGGACACCCTTATTTTCACCCCTCCACTTT. Complete variable domain (other parts from reference TRBV19 and TRBJ1-6): DGGITQSPKYLFRKEGQNVTLSCEQNLNHDAMYWYRQDPGQGLRLIYYSQIVNDFQKGDIAEGYSVSREKKESFPLTVTSAQKNPTAFYLCASSIGTPLFSPLHFGNGTRLTVT.

The CDR3 DNA reads TGTGCCAGCAGCCTCCAGTGGGCTCACGAGCAGTACTTC. It translates to CASSLQWAHEQYF. The J gene is TRBJ2-7, the V gene TRBV27; D gene uncertain. The CDR3 spans 13 residues. V was cut by 6 bases and J by 5 bases, with 14 bases left in between. CDR1 and CDR2 (germline): MNHEY, SMNVEV (reference sequence).

The rearrangement joins TRBV3-1 (or the pseudogene TRBV3-2) to TRBJ1-1, with D uncertain. Germline V gene data show CDR1 as LGHDT and CDR2 as YNNKEL (reference sequence). The V end lost 1 base, the J end lost 1 base, and 7 bases lay between the germline ends. The CDR3 contains 14 residues. The CDR3 DNA reads as TGTGCCAGCAGCCAAGCCGGGGAGAACACTGAAGCTTTCTTT. Amino acid sequence: CASSQAGENTEAFF.

This clone was observed once. V usage is TRBV6-1 and J usage is TRBJ1-2; D is possibly TRBD1 (5 bases). The CDR3 loop spans 14 amino acids. Trimming stripped 0 bases from V and 3 bases from J, with 8 bases between. Germline V gene data show CDR1 as MNHNS and CDR2 as SASEGT. The CDR3 sequence: CASSEAAGHYGYTF. The CDR3 nucleotides are TGTGCCAGCAGTGAAGCAGCGGGGCACTATGGCTACACCTTC.

Only one count was recorded for this clone. One end of the junction varies from germline; a read error may be responsible. This chain links TRBV7-7 with TRBJ2-2; 8 positions match TRBD2. Germline CDR1 is SSHAT and CDR2 is FNYEAQ (reference sequence). The CDR3 runs 15 residues. CDR3 sequence (DNA): TGTGCTAGCAGCCTCAGCGGGGGCAACACCGGGGAGCTGTTTTTT. This gives the protein CASSLSGGNTGELFF.

The gene calls are TRBV28 and TRBJ1-2; a possible D gene is TRBD1 (5 bases). Trimming shortened V by 5 bases and J by 5 bases, and 15 bases separated the two germline ends. CDR1 is MDHEN and CDR2 is SYDVKM in the germline V gene. The CDR3 loop spans 14 amino acids. CDR3 sequence: CASSIPGRMYGYTF. In DNA form, the CDR3 reads TGTGCCAGCAGTATTCCGGGACGGATGTATGGCTACACCTTC.

This sequence joins TRBV5-6 and TRBJ2-1; no clear D gene. The germline V gene has CDR1 SGHDT and CDR2 YYEEEE. This CDR3 is built from 12 residues. Trimming took 2 bases from V and 4 from J, leaving 4 bases between them. The CDR3 nucleotides read TGTGCCAGCAGCTTTGATTACAATGAGCAGTTCTTC. Amino acids: CASSFDYNEQFF. The full variable domain, completed using reference TRBV5-6 and TRBJ2-1, is DAGVTQSPTHLIKTRGQQVTLRCSPKSGHDTVSWYQQALGQGPQFIFQYYEEEERQRGNFPDRFSGHQFPNYSSELNVNALLLGDSALYLCASSFDYNEQFFGPGTRLTVL.

The chain joins TRBV7-9 to TRBJ1-1; tentatively, D is TRBD1 (5 bases). V was clipped by 3 bases and J by 5 bases, with 13 bases between them. The CDR3 has 14 amino acids. Germline V lookup: CDR1 SEHNR, CDR2 FQNEAQ (reference sequence). The CDR3 sequence is CASSFRGVGTEAFF. The DNA for the CDR3 is TGTGCCAGCAGCTTTCGGGGCGTGGGGACTGAAGCTTTCTTT.

The chain has TRBV5-1 and TRBJ2-2; D is unclear. Germline CDR1 reads SGHRS; CDR2 reads YFSETQ. V dropped 1 base and J dropped 8 bases, with 9 bases sitting between them. The CDR3 runs to 13 residues. In DNA form, the CDR3 reads TGCGCCAGCAGCTTGAAGGTATCTGGGGAGCTGTTTTTT. It specifies CASSLKVSGELFF.

This chain connects TRBV10-1 to TRBJ2-5; 14 bases are a match to TRBD2. There are 16 residues in the CDR3. Germline V gene sequence: CDR1 WNHNN, CDR2 SYGVQD (reference sequence). V trimming: 6 bases; J trimming: 4 bases; junction bases outside the gene matches: 7. The CDR3 is CASSRGTSGGRETQYF. The CDR3 region has the DNA TGCGCCAGCAGCCGAGGGACTAGCGGGGGACGAGAGACCCAGTACTTC.